This T cell receptor (beta chain) originates from a study of T cell changes during pregnancy in multiple sclerosis. The CDR3 is 16 residues long. V lost 5 bases, J lost 3 bases, and 9 bases stayed unmatched. The germline CDR1 and CDR2 sequences are SGHTA and FQGNSA. Only in-frame clones appear in the TCRdb table, and some are missing; sequencing was by immunoSEQ multiplex PCR. The top ten clones hold about 0.4% of a sample with approximately 41,000 clones, about 95% of them seen once. V and J are TRBV7-2 and TRBJ1-2; 10 nucleotides agree with TRBD1. This sequence originates from a female donor with multiple sclerosis, enrolled in a pregnancy study. This sample comprised CD4+ T cells from peripheral blood mononuclear cells, obtained in the second trimester of pregnancy. The CDR3 is CASSPPGQGTYYGYTF. Here the CDR3 DNA reads TGTGCCAGCAGCCCACCGGGACAGGGGACGTACTATGGCTACACCTTC.